This T cell receptor beta chain stems from a study of blood T cell repertoires in COVID-19. Background on the study: Some COVID-19 samples were acute and others convalescent; all came from the United States, Italy and Spain. PBMCs, B-cell-depleted T cells, or T cells were the source of the cDNA or gDNA that made up the material.

Per the original data handling: How many nucleated cells were present was estimated from reference gene primer amplification. Clones were sequenced by immunoSEQ multiplex PCR, and TCRdb holds only the in-frame ones, with some missing. The D gene and trimming were derived from the DNA, and the V and J assignments and clone size from that table. The sample consists of a few hundred thousand clones, more than 80% of them appearing once. The germline CDR1 and CDR2 sequences are SGHTA and FQGNSA. The V gene lost 8 bases and the J gene lost 2 bases, with 14 bases spanning the gap. This CDR3 is built from 14 residues.

The sequenced sample consisted of peripheral blood. The sequence was obtained from a man aged 35-49 years with acute or convalescent COVID-19. This sequence joins TRBV7-2 and TRBJ2-3, with D possibly being TRBD1 (6 bases). CDR3 amino acids: CASGLRGFTDTQYF. CDR3 DNA sequence: TGTGCCAGCGGCCTCAGGGGATTCACAGATACGCAGTATTTT. The complete variable domain, with remaining parts taken from reference TRBV7-2 and TRBJ2-3, reads GAGVSQSPSNKVTEKGKDVELRCDPISGHTALYWYRQSLGQGLEFLIYFQGNSAPDKSGLPSDRFSAERTGGSVSTLTIQRTQQEDSAVYLCASGLRGFTDTQYFGPGTRLTVL.